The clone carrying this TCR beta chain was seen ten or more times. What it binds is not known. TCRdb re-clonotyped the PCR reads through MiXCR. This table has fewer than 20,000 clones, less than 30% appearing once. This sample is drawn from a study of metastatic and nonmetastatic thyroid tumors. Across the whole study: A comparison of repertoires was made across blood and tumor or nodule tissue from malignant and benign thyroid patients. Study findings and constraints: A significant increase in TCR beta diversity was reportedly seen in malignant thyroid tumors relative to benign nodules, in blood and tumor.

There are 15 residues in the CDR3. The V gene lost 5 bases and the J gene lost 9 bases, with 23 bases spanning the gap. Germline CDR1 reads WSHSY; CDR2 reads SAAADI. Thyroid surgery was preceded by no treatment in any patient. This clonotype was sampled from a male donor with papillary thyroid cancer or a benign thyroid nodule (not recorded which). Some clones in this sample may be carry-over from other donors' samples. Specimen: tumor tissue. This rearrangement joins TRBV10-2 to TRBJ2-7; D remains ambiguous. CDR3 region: CASSRGADWYAAQYF. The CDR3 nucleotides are TGCGCCAGCAGTCGCGGCGCCGACTGGTACGCAGCGCAGTACTTC.